A selection of T cell receptor beta chains follows, all from one sample in a study of blood T cell repertoires in COVID-19. Libraries were prepared by immunoSEQ multiplex PCR; TCRdb keeps only in-frame clonotypes and omits some of them. The table shows about 110,000 clones, with 75% to 90% occurring only once. Sequencing was carried out using peripheral blood. Receptors originate from a woman aged 65 to 85 with acute or convalescent COVID-19. The CDR3 runs from the conserved cysteine through the conserved F or W.

>TRBV10-3|TRBJ1-4|15
CAISESVATNEKLFF
>TRBV7-2|TRBJ2-1|12
CASSRTSGRQFF
>TRBV10-3|TRBJ2-3|14
CAISDGSSTDTQYF
>TRBV9|TRBJ2-3|15
CASSVRDIGTDTQYF
>TRBV6-5|TRBJ1-6|14
CASSLTVNDSPLHF
>TRBV9|TRBJ2-7|15
CASSVRRETSYEQYF
>TRBV5-1|TRBJ2-5|13
CASSLSVQETQYF
>TRBV5-1|TRBJ2-7|14
CASSLRSGTYEQYF
>TRBV29-1|TRBJ1-1|14
CSVAGGDPNTEAFF
>TRBV18|TRBJ1-3|15
CASSPQRSSGNTIYF
>TRBV18|TRBJ2-7|14
CASSPAKTAYEQYF
>TRBV5-1|TRBJ2-1|12
CASSDSYNEQFF
>TRBV28|TRBJ1-3|17
CASRGQGVTLAGNTIYF
>TRBV29-1|TRBJ2-6|14
CSVAAGSGANVLTF
>TRBV5-4|TRBJ2-7|17
CASSLVAGLAYSYEQYF
>TRBV7-8|TRBJ1-4|18
CASSSDRIPNGEDEKLFF
>TRBV27|TRBJ2-1|12
CASSLGQNEQFF
>TRBV28|TRBJ1-3|16
CASSYDPGTDKAAIYF
>TRBV6-5|TRBJ1-1|15
CASSSNTGSHTEAFF
>TRBV6-6|TRBJ1-2|11
CASSQRYGYTF
>TRBV6-5|TRBJ1-6|14
CASSLGQGNSPLHF
>TRBV6-5|TRBJ2-7|15
CASTPEGPGLGEQYF
>TRBV19|TRBJ2-3|14
CASTTGLITDTQYF
>TRBV19|TRBJ2-1|14
CASINRGDHNEQFF
>TRBV2|TRBJ2-3|14
CASKQRGTTDTQYF
>TRBV19|TRBJ2-1|13
CASRDRGYNEQFF
>TRBV25-1|TRBJ2-1|15
CASSEQGARIGEQFF
>TRBV10-3|TRBJ1-5|13
CAISDIANQPQHF
>TRBV28|TRBJ2-7|14
CASSPIDRAYEQYF
>TRBV12-3/TRBV12-4|TRBJ2-7|11
CASTLSYEQYF
>TRBV12-3/TRBV12-4|TRBJ1-2|13
CASKRGGAIGYTF
>TRBV30|TRBJ2-7|15
CAWSPTRPTNYEQYF
>TRBV6-5|TRBJ2-7|13
CASSPGTAYEQYF
>TRBV19|TRBJ2-7|13
CASSTRDSNEQYF
>TRBV27|TRBJ1-2|19
CASSYKSGGSGGGAYGYTF
>TRBV7-9|TRBJ2-3|16
CASSSGLAGGKGTQYF
>TRBV23-1|TRBJ2-7|17
CASSQKYRLPKVDEQYF
>TRBV29-1|TRBJ2-1|14
CSVDTSGGRNEQFF
>TRBV28|TRBJ2-3|15
CASSVTGSPTDTQYF
>TRBV7-7|TRBJ2-7|14
CASSLASGSYEQYF
>TRBV5-1|TRBJ2-3|16
CASSLLLAGGTDTQYF
>TRBV6-6|TRBJ1-3|14
CASSYGDRRNTIYF
>TRBV11-2|TRBJ1-5|17
CASSPAGGRAFFQPQHF
>TRBV6-5|TRBJ1-1|13
CASIPTGNTEAFF
>TRBV9|TRBJ1-2|12
CASSSGEGGYTF
>TRBV3-1/TRBV3-2|TRBJ1-1|14
CASSQVQGNTEAFF
>TRBV3-1/TRBV3-2|TRBJ1-5|16
CASSQDGGNPNQPQHF
>TRBV29-1|TRBJ1-4|14
CSVDPTGTNEKLFF
>TRBV2|TRBJ2-7|13
CASSEDLGDEQYF
>TRBV11-2|TRBJ2-2|15
CASSFLAGGTGELFF
>TRBV28|TRBJ2-1|12
CASSFLDNEQFF
>TRBV14|TRBJ2-1|16
CASSQIHSGSKGEQFF
>TRBV7-3|TRBJ1-6|14
CASSPGAVNSPLHF
>TRBV7-2|TRBJ1-5|13
CASSLQEWQPQHF
>TRBV28|TRBJ1-5|12
CASRTGGQPQHF
>TRBV19|TRBJ2-2|16
CASSIKAGAGTGELFF
>TRBV5-4|TRBJ1-5|16
CASSYTGGGYNQPQHF